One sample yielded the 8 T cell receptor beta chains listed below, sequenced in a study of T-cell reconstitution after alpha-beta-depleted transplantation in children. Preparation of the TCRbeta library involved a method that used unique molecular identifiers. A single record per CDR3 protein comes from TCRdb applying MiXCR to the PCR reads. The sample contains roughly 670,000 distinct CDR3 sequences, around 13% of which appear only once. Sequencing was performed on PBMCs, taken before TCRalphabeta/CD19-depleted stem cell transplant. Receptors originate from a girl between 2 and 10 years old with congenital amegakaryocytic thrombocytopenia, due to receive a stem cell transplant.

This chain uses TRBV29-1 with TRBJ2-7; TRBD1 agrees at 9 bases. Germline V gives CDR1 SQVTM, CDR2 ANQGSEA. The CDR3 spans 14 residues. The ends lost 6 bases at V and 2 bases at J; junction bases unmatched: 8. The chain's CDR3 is CSVATGTGPYEQYF. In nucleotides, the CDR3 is TGCAGCGTAGCCACCGGGACAGGGCCCTACGAGCAGTACTTC.

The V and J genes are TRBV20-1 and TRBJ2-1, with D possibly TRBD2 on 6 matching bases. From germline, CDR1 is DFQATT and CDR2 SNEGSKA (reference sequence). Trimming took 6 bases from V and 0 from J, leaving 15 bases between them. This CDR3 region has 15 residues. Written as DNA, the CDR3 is TGCAGTGCACCAAGACTAGAGAGCTCCTACAATGAGCAGTTCTTC. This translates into CSAPRLESSYNEQFF.

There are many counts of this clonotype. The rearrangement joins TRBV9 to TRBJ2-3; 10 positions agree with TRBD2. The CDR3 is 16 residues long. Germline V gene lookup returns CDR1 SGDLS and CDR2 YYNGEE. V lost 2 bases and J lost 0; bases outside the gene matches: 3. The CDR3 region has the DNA TGTGCCAGCAGCGTTCGGACTAGCGGTAGCACAGATACGCAGTATTTT. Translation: CASSVRTSGSTDTQYF.

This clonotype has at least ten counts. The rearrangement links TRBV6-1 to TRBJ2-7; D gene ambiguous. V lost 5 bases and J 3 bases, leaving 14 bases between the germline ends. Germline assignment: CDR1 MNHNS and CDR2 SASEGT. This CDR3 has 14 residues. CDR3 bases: TGTGCCAGCAGTCATATCCCTGGAAACTACGAGCAGTACTTC. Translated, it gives CASSHIPGNYEQYF.

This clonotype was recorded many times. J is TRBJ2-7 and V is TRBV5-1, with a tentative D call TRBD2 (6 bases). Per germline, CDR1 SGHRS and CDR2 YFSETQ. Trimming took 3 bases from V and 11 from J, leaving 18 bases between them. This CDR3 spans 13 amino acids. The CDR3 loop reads CASSSTGRGEEYF. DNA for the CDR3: TGCGCCAGCAGCTCTACCGGTCGCGGGGAAGAGTACTTC.

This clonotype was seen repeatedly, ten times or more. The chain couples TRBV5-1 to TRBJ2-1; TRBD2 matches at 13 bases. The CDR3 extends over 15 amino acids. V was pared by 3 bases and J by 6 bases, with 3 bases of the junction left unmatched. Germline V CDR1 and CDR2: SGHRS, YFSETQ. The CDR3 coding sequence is TGCGCCAGCAGCTCGAGGACTAGCGGGAGCAATGAGCAGTTCTTC. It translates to CASSSRTSGSNEQFF.

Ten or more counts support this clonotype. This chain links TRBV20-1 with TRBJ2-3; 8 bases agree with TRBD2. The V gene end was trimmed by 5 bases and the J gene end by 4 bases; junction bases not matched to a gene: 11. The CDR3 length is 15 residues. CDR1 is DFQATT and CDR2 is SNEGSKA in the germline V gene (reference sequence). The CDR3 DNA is TGCAGTGCTGGTGAGCTAGCGGGCGGGTCAGATACGCAGTATTTT. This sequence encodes CSAGELAGGSDTQYF.

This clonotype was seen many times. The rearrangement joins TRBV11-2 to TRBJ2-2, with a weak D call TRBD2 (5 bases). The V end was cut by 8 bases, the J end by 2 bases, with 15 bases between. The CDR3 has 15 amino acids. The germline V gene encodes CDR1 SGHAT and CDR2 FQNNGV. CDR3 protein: CASHLSRGNTGELFF. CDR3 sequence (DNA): TGTGCCAGCCACCTATCCCGGGGAAACACCGGGGAGCTGTTTTTT.